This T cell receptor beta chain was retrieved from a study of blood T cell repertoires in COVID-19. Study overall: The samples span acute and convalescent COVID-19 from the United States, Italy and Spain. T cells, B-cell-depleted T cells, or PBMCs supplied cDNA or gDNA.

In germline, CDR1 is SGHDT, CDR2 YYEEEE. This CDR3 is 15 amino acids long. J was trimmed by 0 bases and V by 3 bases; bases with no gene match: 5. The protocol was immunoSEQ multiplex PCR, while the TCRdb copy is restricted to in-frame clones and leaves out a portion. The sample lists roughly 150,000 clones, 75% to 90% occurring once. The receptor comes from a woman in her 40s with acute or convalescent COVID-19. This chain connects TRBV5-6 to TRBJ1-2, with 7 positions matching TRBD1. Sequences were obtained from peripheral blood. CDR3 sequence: CASSWTGEANYGYTF. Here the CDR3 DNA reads TGTGCCAGCAGCTGGACAGGAGAAGCTAACTATGGCTACACCTTC.